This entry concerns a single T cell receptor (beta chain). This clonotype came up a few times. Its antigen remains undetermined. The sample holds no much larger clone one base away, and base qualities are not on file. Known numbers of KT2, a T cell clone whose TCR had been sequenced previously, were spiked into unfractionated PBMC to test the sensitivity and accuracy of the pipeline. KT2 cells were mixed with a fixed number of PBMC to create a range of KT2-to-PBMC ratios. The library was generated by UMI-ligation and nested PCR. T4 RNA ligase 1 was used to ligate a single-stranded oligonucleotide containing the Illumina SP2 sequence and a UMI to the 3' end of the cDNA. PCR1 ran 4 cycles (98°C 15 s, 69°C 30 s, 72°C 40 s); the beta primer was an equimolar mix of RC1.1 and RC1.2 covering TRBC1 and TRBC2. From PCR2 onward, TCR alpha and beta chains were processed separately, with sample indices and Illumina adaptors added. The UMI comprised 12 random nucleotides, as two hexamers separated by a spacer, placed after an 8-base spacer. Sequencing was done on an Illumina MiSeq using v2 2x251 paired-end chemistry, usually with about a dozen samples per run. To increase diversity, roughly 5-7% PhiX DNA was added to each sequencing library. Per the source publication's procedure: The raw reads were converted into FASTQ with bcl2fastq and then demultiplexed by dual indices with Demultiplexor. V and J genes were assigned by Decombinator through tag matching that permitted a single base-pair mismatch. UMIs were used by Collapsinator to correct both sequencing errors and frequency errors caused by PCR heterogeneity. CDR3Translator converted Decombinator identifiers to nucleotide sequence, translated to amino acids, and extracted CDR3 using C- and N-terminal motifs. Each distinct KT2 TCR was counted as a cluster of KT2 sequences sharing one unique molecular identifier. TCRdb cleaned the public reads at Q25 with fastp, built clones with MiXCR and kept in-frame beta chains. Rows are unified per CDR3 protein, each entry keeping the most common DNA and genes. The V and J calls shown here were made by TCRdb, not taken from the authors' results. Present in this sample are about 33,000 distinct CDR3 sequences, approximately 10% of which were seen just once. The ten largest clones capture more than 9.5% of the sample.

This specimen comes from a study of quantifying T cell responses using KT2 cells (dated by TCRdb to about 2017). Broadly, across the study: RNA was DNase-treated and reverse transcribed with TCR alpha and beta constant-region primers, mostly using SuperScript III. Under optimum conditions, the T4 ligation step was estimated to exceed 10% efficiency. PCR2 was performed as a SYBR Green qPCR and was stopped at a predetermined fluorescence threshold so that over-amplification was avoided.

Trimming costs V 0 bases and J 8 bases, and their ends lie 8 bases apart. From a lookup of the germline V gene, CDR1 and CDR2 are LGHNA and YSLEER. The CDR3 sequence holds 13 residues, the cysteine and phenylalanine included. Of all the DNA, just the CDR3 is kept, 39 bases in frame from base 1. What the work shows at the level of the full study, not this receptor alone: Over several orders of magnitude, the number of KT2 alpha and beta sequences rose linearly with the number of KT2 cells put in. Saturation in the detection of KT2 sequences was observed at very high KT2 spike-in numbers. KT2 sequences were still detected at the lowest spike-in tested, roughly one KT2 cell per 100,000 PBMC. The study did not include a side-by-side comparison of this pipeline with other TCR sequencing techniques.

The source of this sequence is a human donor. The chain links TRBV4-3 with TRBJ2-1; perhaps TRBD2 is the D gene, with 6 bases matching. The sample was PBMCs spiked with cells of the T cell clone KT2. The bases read TGCGCCAGCAGCCAAGAAAGGGACTATGAGCAGTTCTTC. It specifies CASSQERDYEQFF.